One sample yielded the 14 T cell receptor beta chains listed below, sequenced in a study of T cells after yellow fever vaccination. TCRdb re-derived calls from the 5' RACE reads in MiXCR, one entry per CDR3 protein. Of some 350,000 distinct CDR3 sequences in the sample, approximately 4% are singletons; the top ten hold around 23%. The material sequenced was PBMCs, taken 5 days after the yellow fever booster vaccination. The receptors stem from a man aged 18 to 35 who received the YFV17D yellow fever vaccine.

J is TRBJ2-1 and V is TRBV10-3; the match to TRBD2 covers 13 bases. CDR1 and CDR2 (germline): ENHRY, SYGVKD. J gave up 1 base and V 10 bases, and 13 bases lay outside the gene matches. The CDR3 covers 18 residues. This CDR3 is CATRLAGGSMQSYNEQFF. The CDR3 coding sequence is TGTGCCACTCGACTAGCGGGGGGCTCCATGCAATCCTACAATGAGCAGTTCTTC.

This clonotype has ten or more counts. The V gene is TRBV25-1, the J gene TRBJ1-1; D remains ambiguous. The V gene's germline CDR1 is MGHDK and CDR2 SYGVNS. V was shortened by 6 bases and J by 3 bases, with 11 bases between the two germline ends. This CDR3 spans 13 amino acids. The CDR3 loop is CASSSMGDTEAFF. The CDR3 region has the DNA TGTGCCAGCAGCTCGATGGGAGACACTGAAGCTTTCTTT.

This clonotype showed up just a few times. The V gene is TRBV6-5, the J gene TRBJ2-5; no clear D. Trimming cost V 0 bases and J 7 bases, with 18 bases left between them. CDR3 size: 16 residues. Looked up from germline, CDR1 is MNHEY and CDR2 is SVGAGI. The CDR3 nucleotides are TGTGCCAGCAGTTACTCGAAGACGCCCTATAGTCCGACCCAGTACTTC. It yields the protein CASSYSKTPYSPTQYF.

This clonotype came up many times. The genes are TRBV11-2 and TRBJ2-1; 7 bases agree with TRBD2. CDR3 length equals 15 residues. The ends lost 5 bases at V and 2 bases at J; junction bases unmatched: 6. Germline values: CDR1 SGHAT, CDR2 FQNNGV. The CDR3 sequence is CASSSGARTYNEQFF. The DNA for the CDR3 is TGTGCCAGCAGCAGCGGGGCCCGGACCTACAATGAGCAGTTCTTC.

This chain links TRBV28 with TRBJ1-2; D is perhaps TRBD1 (6 bases). The germline V gene has CDR1 MDHEN and CDR2 SYDVKM. V lost 5 bases and J lost 2, with 15 bases in between. This CDR3 comprises 15 residues. CDR3: CASSPYPQGNYGYTF. The CDR3 DNA is TGTGCCAGCAGTCCTTACCCACAGGGAAACTATGGCTACACCTTC.

This clonotype has more than one count but fewer than ten. The rearrangement uses TRBV2 and TRBJ2-5; D unresolved. The CDR3 consists of 12 residues. Germline V gene lookup returns CDR1 SNHLY and CDR2 FYNNEI. V shed 2 bases and J shed 0 bases, with 1 base lying between them. CDR3 amino acids: CASSEYQETQYF. The DNA for the CDR3 is TGTGCCAGCAGTGAATACCAAGAGACCCAGTACTTC.

This clonotype was recorded many times. The genes are TRBV29-1 and TRBJ2-3, with D uncertain. V dropped 3 bases and J dropped 6 bases, with 7 bases sitting between them. Germline V gene sequence: CDR1 SQVTM, CDR2 ANQGSEA. The CDR3 length is 11 residues. CDR3 loop: CSVEAWDTQYF. The CDR3 nucleotides are TGCAGCGTTGAGGCCTGGGATACGCAGTATTTT.

This clonotype was seen a handful of times. This sequence joins TRBV20-1 and TRBJ2-5; 13 bases fit TRBD2. The V gene end was trimmed by 6 bases and the J gene end by 5 bases; junction bases not matched to a gene: 9. Per the germline V gene, CDR1 is DFQATT and CDR2 is SNEGSKA (reference sequence). The CDR3 length is 15 residues. This CDR3 reads CSAVPGTSGAETQYF. The CDR3 DNA reads as TGCAGTGCCGTGCCGGGGACTAGCGGGGCCGAGACCCAGTACTTC.

The chain employs TRBV7-9 and TRBJ2-1, with D unclear. The V gene's germline CDR1 is SEHNR and CDR2 FQNEAQ (reference sequence). The CDR3 has 15 amino acids. Trimming took 5 bases from V and 0 from J, leaving 11 bases between them. CDR3 region: CASSQLSSSYNEQFF. The CDR3 DNA sequence: TGTGCCAGCAGCCAACTATCTAGCTCCTACAATGAGCAGTTCTTC.

This clonotype has more than one count but fewer than ten. The V gene is TRBV5-4, the J gene TRBJ2-7; no clear D gene. Germline loops: CDR1 SGHNT, CDR2 YYREEE (reference sequence). V shed 4 bases and J shed 3 bases, with 8 bases lying between them. CDR3 length: 12 residues. CDR3 residues: CASSKDGYEQYV. The CDR3 nucleotides read TGTGCCAGCAGCAAGGACGGCTACGAGCAGTACGTC.

This clonotype was counted a few times. This chain links TRBV4-2 with TRBJ2-5, with TRBD2 matching 7 bases. The CDR3 has 14 amino acids. CDR1 and CDR2 from the germline V gene are LGHNA and YNFKEQ. The J segment lost 3 bases and the V segment lost 4 bases, leaving 5 bases of the junction unmatched. The CDR3, as DNA: TGTGCCAGCAGCCCCGGACGGGGGGAAGAGACCCAGTACTTC. This codes for CASSPGRGEETQYF.

The J gene is TRBJ2-7, the V gene TRBV5-1, with 8 bases that match TRBD1. Trimming took 4 bases from V and 5 from J; bases not matched to a gene: 8. The CDR3 is 14 amino acids. The V gene's germline CDR1 is SGHRS and CDR2 YFSETQ. CDR3 coding DNA: TGCGCCAGCAGCCCGGGGCCAGGGGGCCACGAGCAGTACTTC. This sequence encodes CASSPGPGGHEQYF. Filled out from reference TRBV5-1 and TRBJ2-7, the complete variable domain reads KAGVTQTPRYLIKTRGQQVTLSCSPISGHRSVSWYQQTPGQGLQFLFEYFSETQRNKGNFPGRFSGRQFSNSRSEMNVSTLELGDSALYLCASSPGPGGHEQYFGPGTRLTVT.

This clonotype occurred a few times. This rearrangement joins TRBV7-2 to TRBJ2-7; 8 bases map to TRBD2. Germline loops: CDR1 SGHTA, CDR2 FQGNSA. J lost 0 bases, V lost 3 bases, and 19 bases had no gene match. The CDR3 extends over 20 amino acids. CDR3 coding DNA: TGTGCCAGCAGCTTCCCGCCCACCTCCGGGGGGGCCACACTCTCCTACGAGCAGTACTTC. This encodes CASSFPPTSGGATLSYEQYF.

This clonotype was detected ten times or more. CDR3 bases: TGTGCCATCAGTGTAGGCGGTTCTATCGCCTACGAGCAGTACTTC. Its protein is CAISVGGSIAYEQYF. The chain uses TRBV10-3 and TRBJ2-7; D not certain. CDR1 and CDR2 (germline): ENHRY, SYGVKD. The CDR3 sequence is 15 residues long. Trimming pared 4 bases from V and 2 bases from J, leaving 15 bases between.